The 26 T cell receptor beta chains below come from one sample, sequenced in a study of cytomegalovirus exposure and HLA in healthy donors. The PCR had 60 Vbeta and 13 Jbeta primers. Clones were read by immunoSEQ multiplex PCR, and TCRdb kept only the in-frame ones, dropping some. The sample carries about 200,000 clones, roughly three quarters recorded once. Sequencing used PBMCs. These receptor sequences come from a male donor in good health and CMV-seropositive.

This clone has more than one count but fewer than ten. The chain employs TRBV19 and TRBJ1-1, with 10 bases aligning to TRBD1. The CDR3 is 14 amino acids. The germline V gene has CDR1 LNHDA and CDR2 SQIVND (reference sequence). V lost 9 bases and J lost 3; bases outside the gene matches: 7. In nucleotides, the CDR3 is TGTGCCAGCGACAGGGGGCGGGATTACACTGAAGCTTTCTTT. Protein sequence: CASDRGRDYTEAFF. Looking up the rest from reference TRBV19 and TRBJ1-1 gives the full variable domain: DGGITQSPKYLFRKEGQNVTLSCEQNLNHDAMYWYRQDPGQGLRLIYYSQIVNDFQKGDIAEGYSVSREKKESFPLTVTSAQKNPTAFYLCASDRGRDYTEAFFGQGTRLTVV.

The chain uses TRBV5-1 and TRBJ1-2; 12 bases fit TRBD1. Trimming cost V 6 bases and J 4 bases; bases outside gene matches: 13. The V gene's germline CDR1 is SGHRS and CDR2 YFSETQ. The CDR3 is 17 residues long. In DNA form, the CDR3 reads TGCGCCAGCATCCCGGGGGCGCCGGGACAGGGGGCCTATGGCTACACCTTC. Amino acids: CASIPGAPGQGAYGYTF.

The chain employs TRBV28 and TRBJ1-3; D is unclear. V lost 5 bases to trimming and J lost 0 bases, with 8 bases between them. The CDR3 is 14 amino acids. The V gene's germline CDR1 is MDHEN and CDR2 SYDVKM. CDR3 protein: CASSPFRSGNTIYF. The DNA for the CDR3 is TGTGCCAGCAGTCCTTTTCGCTCTGGAAACACCATATATTTT.

Concerning this clone: The CDR3 carries no conserved terminal phenylalanine or tryptophan, so it likely arises from a read error. The DNA is left out, because the CDR3 cannot be placed on it with certainty; the CDR3 is given as TCRdb lists it. The gene calls are TRBV19 and TRBJ2-7; the table's D call, TRBD1, was not checked against the DNA. Germline assignment: CDR1 LNHDA and CDR2 SQIVND (reference sequence). The length of the CDR3 is 11 amino acids, counting both ends. The CDR3 sequence is CASSMGEGQQE.

The chain has TRBV7-2 and TRBJ2-1; 9 nucleotides align to TRBD2. Trimming took 1 base from V and 1 from J; bases not matched to a gene: 2. This CDR3 is built from 16 residues. Germline-derived CDR1 and CDR2 are SGHTA and FQGNSA. CDR3: CASSLGSGGSYNEQFF. The CDR3 DNA is TGTGCCAGCAGCTTAGGAAGCGGGGGGTCCTACAATGAGCAGTTCTTC.

Points on this clone: At the DNA level, this CDR3 is encoded by other sequences in the same sample as well. The chain combines TRBV10-3 with TRBJ2-7; 13 nucleotides agree with TRBD2. V lost 5 bases to trimming and J lost 9 bases; unmatched junction nucleotides: 7. The CDR3 spans 14 residues. Germline CDR1 reads ENHRY; CDR2 reads SYGVKD. The CDR3 DNA reads as TGTGCCATCAGTCCGGGACTAGCGGGAATAGGGCAGTACTTC. Amino acids: CAISPGLAGIGQYF.

This sequence joins TRBV5-1 and TRBJ1-5, with D tentatively TRBD1 (6 bases). There are 15 residues in the CDR3. Trimming took 1 base from V and 7 from J, leaving 15 bases between them. Germline lookup yields CDR1 SGHRS and CDR2 YFSETQ. The CDR3 loop is CASSLSGTQGQPQHF. Written as DNA, the CDR3 is TGCGCCAGCAGCTTGTCAGGGACACAAGGCCAGCCCCAGCATTTT.

V is TRBV11-1 and J is TRBJ2-7, with 8 bases that match TRBD1. The germline V gene has CDR1 SGHAT and CDR2 FQDESV (reference sequence). Losses at the gene ends were 5 bases for V and 1 base for J; bases not matched to a gene: 16. The CDR3 is 18 residues long. The CDR3: CASSPRARPGQVSYEQYF. CDR3 nucleotide sequence: TGTGCCAGCAGCCCGCGGGCGCGACCGGGACAGGTATCCTACGAGCAGTACTTC.

The CDR3 DNA reads as TGTGCCAGTAGTATGGTAATGGCGGCTTATGAAAAACTGTTTTTT. This gives the protein CASSMVMAAYEKLFF. The chain uses TRBV19 and TRBJ1-4; no firm D call. CDR1 is LNHDA, CDR2 SQIVND, per germline (reference sequence). V was shortened by 3 bases and J by 6 bases, with 14 bases between the two germline ends. CDR3 length equals 15 residues.

About this clone itself: An end of the junction differs from the germline gene, which may be a read error. The CDR3 coding sequence is TGCGCCAGCAGCCCGGGGGACAGGGAGGTCTTC. Residues: CASSPGDREVF. The genes are TRBV4-1 and TRBJ2-1; TRBD1 agrees at 9 bases. Germline lookup yields CDR1 MGHRA and CDR2 YSYEKL. The CDR3 is 11 residues long.

The V gene is TRBV9, the J gene TRBJ2-5; D remains ambiguous. Germline V gives CDR1 SGDLS, CDR2 YYNGEE. The CDR3 extends over 14 amino acids. V lost 6 bases, J lost 4 bases, and 16 bases lay in between. For the CDR3, the DNA is TGTGCCAGCAATAGAGGCTTGCTGGGAGAGACCCAGTACTTC. Residues: CASNRGLLGETQYF.

As concerns this clone: One junction end does not reproduce the germline sequence, and a read error may be involved. The CDR3 is CASSLSEPYERYF. CDR3 coding DNA: TGTGCCAGCAGCTTATCCGAACCCTACGAGCGGTACTTC. The chain combines TRBV7-8 with TRBJ2-7; D remains ambiguous. The CDR3 is made up of 13 amino acids. CDR1 and CDR2 (germline): SGHVS, FQNEAQ.

The CDR3 here is CASTRKTGDEQPQHF. CDR3 in DNA: TGTGCCAGTACCCGAAAGACAGGGGATGAACAGCCCCAGCATTTT. The V call is TRBV19, the J call TRBJ1-5, with 8 positions matching TRBD1. The CDR3 is 15 residues long. The junction had 12 bases not matched to a gene; V was cut back by 7 bases and J by 7 bases. Germline CDR1 and CDR2: LNHDA and SQIVND (reference sequence).

CDR3 sequence reads: CASSEYREDGYTF. For the CDR3, the DNA is TGTGCCAGCAGTGAATATAGGGAGGATGGCTACACCTTC. The rearrangement links TRBV6-1 to TRBJ1-2; no reliable D call. The CDR3 length is 13 residues. Germline V lookup: CDR1 MNHNS, CDR2 SASEGT. V lost 2 bases, J lost 6 bases, and 10 bases lay in between.

This chain connects TRBV7-8 to TRBJ2-7, with D tentatively TRBD2 (5 bases). CDR1 is SGHVS, CDR2 FQNEAQ, per germline. Trimming pared 5 bases from V and 2 bases from J, leaving 19 bases between. The CDR3 length is 16 residues. The CDR3 DNA sequence: TGTGCCAGCAGCCCCCAACCCTCCGGGGTGGCCTACGAGCAGTACTTC. Its protein is CASSPQPSGVAYEQYF.

The chain combines TRBV27 with TRBJ2-3, with TRBD2 matching 7 bases. Germline V gene lookup returns CDR1 MNHEY and CDR2 SMNVEV (reference sequence). With 7 bases clipped from V and 4 bases from J, the junction kept 11 bases outside the gene matches. The CDR3 contains 15 residues. In DNA form, the CDR3 reads TGTGCCAGCACAGGATATAGCGGGCCCTCAGATACGCAGTATTTT. It encodes CASTGYSGPSDTQYF.

This chain connects TRBV6-6 to TRBJ2-7; D ambiguous. Looked up from germline, CDR1 is MNHNY and CDR2 is SVGAGI (reference sequence). Trimming stripped 0 bases from V and 4 bases from J, with 7 bases between. This CDR3 has 13 residues. The CDR3 DNA reads as TGTGCCAGCAGTTACTCGACGGGTTACGAGCAGTACTTC. Residues: CASSYSTGYEQYF.

This clone came up a few times. The rearrangement uses TRBV4-2 and TRBJ1-4, with D maybe TRBD1 (6 bases). The germline V gene has CDR1 LGHNA and CDR2 YNFKEQ. The CDR3 covers 15 residues. Trimming took 0 bases from V and 10 from J, leaving 15 bases between them. Here the CDR3 reads CASSQDHVDSRKLFF. DNA for the CDR3: TGTGCCAGCAGCCAAGATCACGTGGACAGTCGAAAACTGTTTTTT.

V usage is TRBV7-9 and J usage is TRBJ1-2; maybe TRBD1 (6 bases). This CDR3 comprises 18 residues. Germline V gives CDR1 SEHNR, CDR2 FQNEAQ (reference sequence). V was pared by 1 base and J by 2 bases, with 20 bases between. For the CDR3, the DNA is TGTGCCAGCAGCTTAGATGGAGGTAGTGTTGGGGGCAACTATGGCTACACCTTC. Its protein is CASSLDGGSVGGNYGYTF.

CDR3 coding DNA: TGTGCCAGCAGCTCCCCGACGGACAGGGACAATAGGGGCTACGAGCAGTACTTC. It codes for CASSSPTDRDNRGYEQYF. The chain links TRBV11-1 to TRBJ2-7; 8 nucleotides align to TRBD1. The CDR3 extends over 18 amino acids. V was clipped by 4 bases and J by 3 bases; unmatched bases: 17. Germline assignment: CDR1 SGHAT and CDR2 FQDESV (reference sequence).

V gene TRBV18 combines with J gene TRBJ2-5; 11 bases agree with TRBD1. V gave up 7 bases and J gave up 4 bases; unmatched junction bases: 2. This CDR3 is built from 13 residues. Germline-derived CDR1 and CDR2 are KGHSH and LQKENI. The CDR3 here is CASLDRGRETQYF. In DNA form, the CDR3 reads TGTGCCAGCTTGGACAGGGGGCGAGAGACCCAGTACTTC.

The V gene is TRBV7-3, the J gene TRBJ1-1; 10 nucleotides line up with TRBD1. Germline-derived CDR1 and CDR2 are SGHTA and FQGTGA. The CDR3 runs to 14 residues. Trimming at V came to 7 bases and at J to 5 bases, leaving 7 bases not matched to a gene. The CDR3 reads CASTHGDRGTEAFF. DNA of the CDR3: TGTGCCAGCACCCACGGGGACAGGGGAACTGAAGCTTTCTTT.

There are a few counts of this clone. The V gene is TRBV7-9, the J gene TRBJ2-3; D is undetermined. This CDR3 comprises 15 residues. V lost 2 bases and J 1 base, leaving 10 bases between the germline ends. From germline, CDR1 is SEHNR and CDR2 FQNEAQ (reference sequence). CDR3 sequence (DNA): TGTGCCAGCAGCTTAAGAAGGCAGGGCACAGATACGCAGTATTTT. Its protein product is CASSLRRQGTDTQYF.

The table lists this clone with a few counts. The junction shows a germline mismatch at one end, possibly a read error. This chain links TRBV7-6 with TRBJ2-3, with TRBD2 identical over 11 bases. Germline lookup yields CDR1 SGHVS and CDR2 FNYEAQ. The CDR3 totals 15 residues. DNA of the CDR3: TGTGCCAGCAGCGTAGCGGGAGGGCCGTCATCGACGCAGTATTTT. It specifies CASSVAGGPSSTQYF.

The chain joins TRBV6-1 to TRBJ1-6, with D maybe TRBD1 (6 bases). Germline CDR1 is MNHNS and CDR2 is SASEGT. Deletions cut 4 bases from V and 7 bases from J, with 8 bases between. This CDR3 region has 13 residues. CDR3 region: CASSAGQNSPLHF. The CDR3 region has the DNA TGTGCCAGCAGTGCGGGACAAAATTCACCCCTCCACTTT.

The chain uses TRBV4-1 and TRBJ2-5, with 9 bases lining up with TRBD1. The CDR3 totals 16 residues. V trimming: 3 bases; J trimming: 3 bases; junction bases outside the gene matches: 8. Germline loops: CDR1 MGHRA, CDR2 YSYEKL. CDR3 sequence reads: CASSQGQGAGEETQYF. CDR3 nucleotides: TGCGCCAGCAGCCAGGGACAGGGTGCGGGTGAAGAGACCCAGTACTTC.